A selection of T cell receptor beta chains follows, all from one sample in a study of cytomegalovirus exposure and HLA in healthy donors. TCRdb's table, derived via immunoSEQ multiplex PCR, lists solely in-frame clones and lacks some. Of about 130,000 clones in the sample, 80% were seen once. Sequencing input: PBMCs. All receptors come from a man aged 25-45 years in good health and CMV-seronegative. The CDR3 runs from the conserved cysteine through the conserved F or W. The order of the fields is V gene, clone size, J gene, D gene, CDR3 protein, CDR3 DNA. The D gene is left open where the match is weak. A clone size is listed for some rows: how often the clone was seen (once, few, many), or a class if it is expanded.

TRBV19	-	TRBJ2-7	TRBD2	CASSTWGGSSYEQYF	TGTGCCAGTAGTACTTGGGGAGGGAGCTCCTACGAGCAGTACTTC
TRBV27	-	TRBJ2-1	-	CASKKLGADEQFF	TGTGCCAGCAAGAAACTAGGAGCGGATGAGCAGTTCTTC
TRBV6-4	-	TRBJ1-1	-	CASSDSSRGTEAFF	TGTGCCAGCAGTGACTCGTCCAGGGGCACTGAAGCTTTCTTT
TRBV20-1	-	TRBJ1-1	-	CSANGSPVAFF	TGCAGTGCTAATGGGAGCCCTGTGGCTTTCTTT
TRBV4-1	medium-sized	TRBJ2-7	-	CASSLLDPPYEQYF	TGCGCCAGCAGTCTCCTAGATCCCCCCTACGAGCAGTACTTC
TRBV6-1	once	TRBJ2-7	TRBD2	CASSARLAGSYEQYF	TGTGCCAGCAGTGCGAGACTAGCGGGATCCTACGAGCAGTACTTC
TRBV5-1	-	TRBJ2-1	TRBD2	CASSSLAETYNEQFF	TGCGCCAGCAGCTCGCTAGCGGAGACCTACAATGAGCAGTTCTTC
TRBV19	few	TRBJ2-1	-	CASSVRSLVEQFF	TGTGCCAGTAGTGTCCGGTCTCTTGTGGAGCAGTTCTTC
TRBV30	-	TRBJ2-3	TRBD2	CAWTFGGTSGSFDTQYF	TGTGCCTGGACCTTTGGGGGGACTAGCGGGAGTTTTGATACGCAGTATTTT
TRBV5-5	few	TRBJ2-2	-	CASSLETLTGELFF	TGTGCCAGCAGCTTGGAGACACTCACCGGGGAGCTGTTTTTT
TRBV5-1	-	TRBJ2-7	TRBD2	CASSPQGSGNIAYEQYF	TGCGCCAGCAGCCCCCAGGGTAGCGGGAATATTGCCTACGAGCAGTACTTC
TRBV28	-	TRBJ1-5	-	CASSFDRRAYQPQHF	TGTGCCAGCAGTTTTGACAGGCGGGCTTATCAGCCCCAGCATTTT
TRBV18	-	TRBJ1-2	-	CASSVGPQVDGYTF	TGTGCCAGCTCAGTGGGGCCCCAGGTCGATGGCTACACCTTC
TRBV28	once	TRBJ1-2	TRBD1	CASSYSGQGSFGYTF	TGTGCCAGCAGTTACTCGGGACAGGGGAGTTTTGGCTACACCTTC
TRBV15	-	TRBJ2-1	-	CATSRGFGGPNYNEQFF	TGTGCCACCAGCAGGGGTTTCGGGGGGCCGAATTACAATGAGCAGTTCTTC
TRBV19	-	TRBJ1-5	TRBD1	CASTTRGQGSQPQHF	TGTGCCAGTACCACTCGGGGACAGGGGAGTCAGCCCCAGCATTTT
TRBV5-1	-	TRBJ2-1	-	CASFPLADNNEQFF	TGCGCCAGTTTTCCCCTAGCTGACAACAATGAGCAGTTCTTC